The clone carrying this TCR beta chain was counted ten times or more. Its antigen is not identified. TCR beta CDR3 regions were amplified from RNA transcripts. First-round RT-PCR of the TCR CDR3 relied on the HTBI primer set. TCRdb independently ran MiXCR on the multiplex PCR reads; one entry per CDR3 protein. The sample gives around 300,000 distinct CDR3 sequences, 10% to 15% of which show up once; 7% to 8.5% is in the top ten. This record belongs to a study of T cells in Graves' hyperthyroidism and ophthalmopathy. Study outcomes and limitations: Ophthalmopathy and stable hyperthyroidism were told apart by a 13 V-J model.

Germline-derived CDR1 and CDR2 are SNHLY and FYNNEI. The CDR3 is 18 amino acids. Trimming removed 5 bases at V and 0 bases at J, with 17 bases between. Sequences were obtained from blood. The chain links TRBV2 to TRBJ1-6, with no clear D. The TCR comes from a woman between 25 and 40 years old with Graves' hyperthyroidism that later progressed to Graves' ophthalmopathy. The CDR3 coding sequence is TGTGCCAGCAGTCGCGCCCTCGGGGTGAGCTCCTATAATTCACCCCTCCACTTT. Its protein is CASSRALGVSSYNSPLHF.